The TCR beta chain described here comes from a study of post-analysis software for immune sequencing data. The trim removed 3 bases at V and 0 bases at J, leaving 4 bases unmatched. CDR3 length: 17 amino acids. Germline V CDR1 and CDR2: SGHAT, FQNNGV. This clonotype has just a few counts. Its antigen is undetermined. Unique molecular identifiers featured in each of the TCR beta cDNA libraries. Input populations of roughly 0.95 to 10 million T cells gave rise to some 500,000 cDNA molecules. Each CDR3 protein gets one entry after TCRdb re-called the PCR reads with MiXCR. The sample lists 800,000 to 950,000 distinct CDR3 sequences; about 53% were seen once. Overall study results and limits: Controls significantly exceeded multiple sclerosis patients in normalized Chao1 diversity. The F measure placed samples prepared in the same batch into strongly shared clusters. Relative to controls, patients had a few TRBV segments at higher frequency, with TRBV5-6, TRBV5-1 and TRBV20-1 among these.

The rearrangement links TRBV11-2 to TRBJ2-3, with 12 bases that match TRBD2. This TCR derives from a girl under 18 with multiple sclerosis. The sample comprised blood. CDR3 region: CASSLTSGSPSTDTQYF. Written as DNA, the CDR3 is TGTGCCAGCAGCTTGACTAGCGGGAGCCCAAGCACAGATACGCAGTATTTT.